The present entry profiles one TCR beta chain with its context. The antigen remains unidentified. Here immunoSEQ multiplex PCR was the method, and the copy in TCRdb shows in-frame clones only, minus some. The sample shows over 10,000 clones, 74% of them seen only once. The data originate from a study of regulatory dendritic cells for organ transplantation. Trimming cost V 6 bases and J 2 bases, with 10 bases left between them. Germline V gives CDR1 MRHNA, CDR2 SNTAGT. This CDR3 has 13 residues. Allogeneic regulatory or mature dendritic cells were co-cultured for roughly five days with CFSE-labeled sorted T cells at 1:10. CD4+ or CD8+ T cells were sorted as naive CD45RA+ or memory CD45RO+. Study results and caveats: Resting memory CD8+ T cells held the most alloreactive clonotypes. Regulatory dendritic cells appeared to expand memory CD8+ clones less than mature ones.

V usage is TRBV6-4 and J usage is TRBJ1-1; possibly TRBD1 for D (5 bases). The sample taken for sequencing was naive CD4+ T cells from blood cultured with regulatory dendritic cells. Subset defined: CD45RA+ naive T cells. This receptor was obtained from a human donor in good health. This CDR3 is CASRGTGNTEAFF. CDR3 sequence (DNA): TGTGCCAGCAGGGGGACTGGCAACACTGAAGCTTTCTTT.